What follows describes a single TCR beta chain. Its antigen is undetermined. The CDR3 sequence is 14 residues long. The V gene's germline CDR1 is GTSNPN and CDR2 SVGIG (reference sequence). With 1 base removed from V and 5 bases from J, the gap between germline ends came to 14 bases. These data are taken from a study of shared clonotypes between healthy human individuals. Points from the study as a whole: Represented diversity, genetic and exposure-history alike, was limited by few donors.

This table comes from immunoSEQ multiplex PCR, and its TCRdb copy is limited to in-frame clones, with some not included. The sample has 2 million to 2.5 million clones, roughly 92% seen once. This TCR derives from a man younger than 35 in good health. Some clones in this sample may be carry-over from other donors' samples. The sample consisted of naive CD4+ T cells from PBMCs. Subset noted: CD45RA+ positively selected. The chain combines TRBV30 with TRBJ1-2, with D perhaps matching TRBD1 (6 bases). The CDR3 DNA sequence: TGTGCCTGGAGTGAGGACAGTTCCTCTTATGGCTACACCTTC. As protein: CAWSEDSSSYGYTF.